This T cell receptor (beta chain) was identified during a study of shared clonotypes between healthy human individuals. Sequencing used immunoSEQ multiplex PCR; TCRdb keeps in-frame clones, though not all of them. The sample holds some 2.3 million clones, more than 85% seen once. Germline trimming cut 2 bases from V and 0 bases from J; bases unmatched to any gene: 10. This CDR3 has 17 residues. CDR1 and CDR2 (germline): SGHRS, YFSETQ. The receptor's source is a man aged 18-30 years in good health. Some clones in this sample may be carry-over from other donors' samples. The J gene is TRBJ1-1, the V gene TRBV5-1, with 7 bases aligning to TRBD1. Source material: naive CD4+ T cells from PBMCs. Subset here: CD45RA+ positively selected. As DNA, the CDR3 is TGCGCCAGCAGCTTACCGTCCCGGGACAGTATGAACACTGAAGCTTTCTTT. It encodes CASSLPSRDSMNTEAFF.